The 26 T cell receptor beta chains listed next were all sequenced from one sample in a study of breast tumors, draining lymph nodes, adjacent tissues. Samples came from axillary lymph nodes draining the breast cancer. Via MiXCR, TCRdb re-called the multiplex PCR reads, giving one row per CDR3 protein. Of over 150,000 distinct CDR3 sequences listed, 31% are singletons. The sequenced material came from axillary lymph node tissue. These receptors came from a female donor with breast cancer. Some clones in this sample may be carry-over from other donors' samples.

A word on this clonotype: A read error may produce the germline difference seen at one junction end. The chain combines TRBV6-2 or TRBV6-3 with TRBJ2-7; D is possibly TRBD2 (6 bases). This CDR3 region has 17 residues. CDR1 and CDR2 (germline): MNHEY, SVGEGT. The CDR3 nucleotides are TGTGCCAGCAGTCACTCGACCCGGGACTCCCACTCCTACGAGCAGTACTTC. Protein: CASSHSTRDSHSYEQYF.

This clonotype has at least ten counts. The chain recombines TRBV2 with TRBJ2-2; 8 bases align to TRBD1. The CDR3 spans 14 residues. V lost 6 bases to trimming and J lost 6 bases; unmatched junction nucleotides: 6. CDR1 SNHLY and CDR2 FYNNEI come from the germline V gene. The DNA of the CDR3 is TGTGCCAGCAGACCCCAGGGGGCTGCCGGGGAGCTGTTTTTT. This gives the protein CASRPQGAAGELFF.

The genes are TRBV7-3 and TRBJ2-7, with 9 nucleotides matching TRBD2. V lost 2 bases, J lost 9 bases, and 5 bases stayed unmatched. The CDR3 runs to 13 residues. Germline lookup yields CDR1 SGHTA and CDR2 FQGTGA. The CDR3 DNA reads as TGTGCCAGCAGCTTAGGAGCGGGAGGCGTGCAGTACTTC. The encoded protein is CASSLGAGGVQYF. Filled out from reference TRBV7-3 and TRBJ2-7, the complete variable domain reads GAGVSQTPSNKVTEKGKYVELRCDPISGHTALYWYRQSLGQGPEFLIYFQGTGAADDSGLPNDRFFAVRPEGSVSTLKIQRTERGDSAVYLCASSLGAGGVQYFGPGTRLTVT.

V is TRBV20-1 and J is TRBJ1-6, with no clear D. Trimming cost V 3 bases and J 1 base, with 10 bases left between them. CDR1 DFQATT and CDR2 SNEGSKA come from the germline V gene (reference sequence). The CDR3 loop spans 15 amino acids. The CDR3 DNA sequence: TGCAGTGCTAGGAGGACGGAATCCTATAATTCACCCCTCCACTTT. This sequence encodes CSARRTESYNSPLHF.

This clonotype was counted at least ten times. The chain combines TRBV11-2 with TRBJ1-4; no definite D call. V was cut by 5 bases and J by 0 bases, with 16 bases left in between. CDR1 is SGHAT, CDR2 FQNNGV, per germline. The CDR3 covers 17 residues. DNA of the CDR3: TGTGCCAGCAGCCTACGGACCAACGTTGCAACTAATGAAAAACTGTTTTTT. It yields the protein CASSLRTNVATNEKLFF.

CDR3 sequence reads: CASSGGRGEKLFF. The CDR3 DNA follows: TGTGCCAGCAGTGGGGGTCGGGGCGAAAAACTGTTTTTT. V gene TRBV2 combines with J gene TRBJ1-4, with D perhaps matching TRBD1 (5 bases). CDR1 and CDR2 (germline): SNHLY, FYNNEI. Between the trimmed V and J ends, which lost 4 bases and 8 bases, there was a span of 11 bases. CDR3 size: 13 residues.

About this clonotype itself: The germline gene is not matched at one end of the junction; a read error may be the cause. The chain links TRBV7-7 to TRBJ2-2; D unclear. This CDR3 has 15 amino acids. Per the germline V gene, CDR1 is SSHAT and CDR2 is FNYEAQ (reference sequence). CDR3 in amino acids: CASSLDTGGTGELFF. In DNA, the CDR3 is TGTGCTAGCAGCTTAGACACCGGTGGGACCGGGGAGCTGTTTTTT.

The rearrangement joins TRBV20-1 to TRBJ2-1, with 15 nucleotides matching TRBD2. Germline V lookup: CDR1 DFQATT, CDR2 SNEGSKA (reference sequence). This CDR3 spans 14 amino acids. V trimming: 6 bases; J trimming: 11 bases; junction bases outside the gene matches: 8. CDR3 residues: CSALRTSGRVKQFF. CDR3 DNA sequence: TGCAGTGCCCTAAGGACTAGCGGGAGGGTAAAGCAGTTCTTC.

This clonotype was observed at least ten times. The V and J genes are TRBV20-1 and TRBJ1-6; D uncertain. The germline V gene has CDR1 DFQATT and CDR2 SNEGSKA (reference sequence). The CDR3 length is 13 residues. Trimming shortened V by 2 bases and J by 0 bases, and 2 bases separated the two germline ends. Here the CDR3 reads CSARYSYNSPLHF. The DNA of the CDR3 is TGCAGTGCTAGATACTCCTATAATTCACCCCTCCACTTT.

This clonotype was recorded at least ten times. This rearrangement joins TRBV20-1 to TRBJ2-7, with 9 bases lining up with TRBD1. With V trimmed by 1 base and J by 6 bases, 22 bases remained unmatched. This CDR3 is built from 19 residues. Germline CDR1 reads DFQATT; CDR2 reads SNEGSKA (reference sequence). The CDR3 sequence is CSARGTSTGGTTRRIEQYF. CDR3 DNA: TGCAGTGCTAGAGGGACCTCGACAGGGGGGACTACAAGAAGGATCGAGCAGTACTTC.

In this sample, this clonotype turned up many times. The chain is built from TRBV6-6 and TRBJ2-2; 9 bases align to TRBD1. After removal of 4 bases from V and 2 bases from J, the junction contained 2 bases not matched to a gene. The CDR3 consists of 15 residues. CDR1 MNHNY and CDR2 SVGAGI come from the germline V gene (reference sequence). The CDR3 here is CASSWDRDNTGELFF. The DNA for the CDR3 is TGTGCCAGCAGTTGGGACAGGGACAACACCGGGGAGCTGTTTTTT.

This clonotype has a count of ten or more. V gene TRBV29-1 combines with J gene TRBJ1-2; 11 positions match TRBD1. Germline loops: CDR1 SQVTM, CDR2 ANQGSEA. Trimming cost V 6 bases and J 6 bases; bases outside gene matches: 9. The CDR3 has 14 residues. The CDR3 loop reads CSVVGDRGRNGYTF. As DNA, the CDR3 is TGCAGCGTCGTTGGGGACAGGGGGAGGAATGGCTACACCTTC. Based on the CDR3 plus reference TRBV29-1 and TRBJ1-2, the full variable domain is SAVISQKPSRDICQRGTSLTIQCQVDSQVTMMFWYRQQPGQSLTLIATANQGSEATYESGFVIDKFPISRPNLTFSTLTVSNMSPEDSSIYLCSVVGDRGRNGYTFGSGTRLTVV.

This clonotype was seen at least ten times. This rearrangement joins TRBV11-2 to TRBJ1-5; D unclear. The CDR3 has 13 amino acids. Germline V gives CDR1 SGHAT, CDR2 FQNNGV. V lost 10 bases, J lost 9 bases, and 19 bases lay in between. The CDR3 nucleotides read TGTGCCACCTCGGGCGGGCTCTCTGGGCCCCAGCATTTT. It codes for CATSGGLSGPQHF.

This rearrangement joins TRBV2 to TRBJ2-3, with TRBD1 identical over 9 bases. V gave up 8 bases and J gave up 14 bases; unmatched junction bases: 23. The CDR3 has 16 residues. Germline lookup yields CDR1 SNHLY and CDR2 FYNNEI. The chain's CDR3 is CASLSRSQGATDARYF. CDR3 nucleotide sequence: TGTGCCAGCCTGAGTAGGTCACAGGGGGCAACAGATGCGCGGTATTTT.

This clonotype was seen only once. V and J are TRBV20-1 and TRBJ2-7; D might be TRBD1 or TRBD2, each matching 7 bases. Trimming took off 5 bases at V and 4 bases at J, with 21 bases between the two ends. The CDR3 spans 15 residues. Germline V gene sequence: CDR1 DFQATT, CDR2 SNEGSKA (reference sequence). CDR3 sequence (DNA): TGCAGTGCTGTTTCTACGGGGGAGGGGGCGTACGAGCAGTACTTC. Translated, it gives CSAVSTGEGAYEQYF.

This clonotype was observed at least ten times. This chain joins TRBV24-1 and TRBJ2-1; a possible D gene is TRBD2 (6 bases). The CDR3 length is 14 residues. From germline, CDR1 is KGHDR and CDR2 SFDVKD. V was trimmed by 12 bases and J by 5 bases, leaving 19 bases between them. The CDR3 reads CASSEGGPNNEQFF. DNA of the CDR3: TGTGCCTCCTCGGAGGGAGGACCTAACAATGAGCAGTTCTTC.

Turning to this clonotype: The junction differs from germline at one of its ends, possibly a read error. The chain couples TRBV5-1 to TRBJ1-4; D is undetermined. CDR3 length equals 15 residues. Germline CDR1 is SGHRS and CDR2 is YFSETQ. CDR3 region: CASSLAPGIGEKLLF. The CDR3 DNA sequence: TGCGCCAGCAGCTTGGCCCCGGGAATAGGTGAAAAACTGCTTTTT.

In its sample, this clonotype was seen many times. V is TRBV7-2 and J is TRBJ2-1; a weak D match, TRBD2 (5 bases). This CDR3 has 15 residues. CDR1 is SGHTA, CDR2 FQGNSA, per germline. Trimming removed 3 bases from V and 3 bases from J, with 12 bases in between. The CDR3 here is CASSLEGLGYNEQFF. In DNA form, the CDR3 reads TGTGCCAGCAGCTTGGAAGGACTGGGCTACAATGAGCAGTTCTTC.

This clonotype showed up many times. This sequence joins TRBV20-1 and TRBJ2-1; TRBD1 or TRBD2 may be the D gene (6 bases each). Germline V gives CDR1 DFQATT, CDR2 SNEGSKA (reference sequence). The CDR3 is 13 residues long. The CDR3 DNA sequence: TGCAGCCCAAAACTAAGGGGGGACAATGAGCAGTTCTTC. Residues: CSPKLRGDNEQFF.

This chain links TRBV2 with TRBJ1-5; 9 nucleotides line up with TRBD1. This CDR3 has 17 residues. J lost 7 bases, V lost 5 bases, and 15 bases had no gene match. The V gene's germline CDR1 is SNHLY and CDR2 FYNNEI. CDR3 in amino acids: CASSLQGANSYEQPQHF. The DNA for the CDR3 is TGTGCCAGCAGTCTACAGGGGGCTAACTCCTACGAGCAGCCCCAGCATTTT.

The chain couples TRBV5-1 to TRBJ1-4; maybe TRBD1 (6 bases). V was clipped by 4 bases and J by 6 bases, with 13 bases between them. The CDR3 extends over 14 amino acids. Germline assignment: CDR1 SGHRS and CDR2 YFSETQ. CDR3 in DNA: TGCGCCAGCAGCCCTGGGACAAACGATGAAAAACTGTTTTTT. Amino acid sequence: CASSPGTNDEKLFF.

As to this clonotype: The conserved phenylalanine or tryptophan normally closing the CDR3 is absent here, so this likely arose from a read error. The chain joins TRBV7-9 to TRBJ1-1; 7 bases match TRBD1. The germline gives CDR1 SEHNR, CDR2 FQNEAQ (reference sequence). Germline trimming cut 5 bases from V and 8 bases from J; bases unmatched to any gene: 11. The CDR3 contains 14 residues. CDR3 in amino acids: CASSPDRVGGEAFI. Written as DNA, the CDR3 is TGTGCCAGCAGCCCAGACAGGGTGGGTGGGGAAGCTTTCATT.

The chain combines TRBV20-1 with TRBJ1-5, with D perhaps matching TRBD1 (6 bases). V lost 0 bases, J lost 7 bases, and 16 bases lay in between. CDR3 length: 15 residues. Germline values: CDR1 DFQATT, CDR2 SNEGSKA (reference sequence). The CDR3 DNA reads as TGCAGTGCTAGAGAGGGGGGCGGGACACCCCAGCCCCAGCATTTT. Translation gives CSAREGGGTPQPQHF.

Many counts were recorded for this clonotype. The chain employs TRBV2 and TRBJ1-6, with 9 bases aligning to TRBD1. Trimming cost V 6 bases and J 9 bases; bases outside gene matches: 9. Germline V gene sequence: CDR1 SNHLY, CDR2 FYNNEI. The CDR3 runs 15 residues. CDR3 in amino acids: CASRAGTGFASPLHF. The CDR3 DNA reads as TGTGCCAGCAGAGCCGGGACAGGGTTTGCTTCACCCCTCCACTTT.

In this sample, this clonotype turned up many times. The CDR3 DNA follows: TGCAGTGCTAGAGTCCAGGGGGGTCCCGGGGAGCTGTTTTTT. Encoded protein: CSARVQGGPGELFF. V usage is TRBV20-1 and J usage is TRBJ2-2; possibly TRBD1 for D (7 bases). This CDR3 region has 14 residues. The germline V and J ends were trimmed by 1 base and 6 bases, with 12 bases remaining between them. Per germline, CDR1 DFQATT and CDR2 SNEGSKA (reference sequence).

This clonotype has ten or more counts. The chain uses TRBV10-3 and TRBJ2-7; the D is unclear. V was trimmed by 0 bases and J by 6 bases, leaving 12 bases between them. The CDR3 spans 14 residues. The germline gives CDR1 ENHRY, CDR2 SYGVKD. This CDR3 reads CAISESIGNPEQYF. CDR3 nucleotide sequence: TGTGCCATCAGTGAGTCGATAGGTAACCCCGAGCAGTACTTC.